This TCR beta chain is drawn from a study of shared clonotypes between healthy human individuals. Deletions cut 8 bases from V and 2 bases from J, with 20 bases between. This CDR3 is built from 16 residues. The germline CDR1 and CDR2 sequences are MRHNA and SNTAGT. On this clone itself: Its antigen is unidentified.

Sequencing used immunoSEQ multiplex PCR; TCRdb keeps in-frame clones, though not all of them. The data hold 600,000 to 750,000 clones, with around 70% observed a single time. Study conclusions and caveats: Limitation of the genetic and exposure-history diversity represented came from the few donors. It was only blood that was sampled, and tissue repertoires likely differ.

The receptor was derived from a woman aged 25 to 39 in good health. Sequencing was carried out using memory CD4+ T cells sorted from blood. Subset reported: CD45RA-negative fraction. The chain joins TRBV6-4 to TRBJ2-3; D is tentatively TRBD1 or TRBD2 (6 bases each). DNA for the CDR3: TGTGCCAGCGGGGGTGTACGGGGGCAGGTCACAGATACGCAGTATTTT. It codes for CASGGVRGQVTDTQYF.